Sequencing of this T cell receptor (beta chain) was carried out in a study of radiotherapy plus CTLA-4 blockade in lung cancer. About the study: Objective responses arose in roughly 17% of patients, and approximately 31% experienced disease control.

The table lists this clone with a count of one. Its antigen is as yet unknown. This table comes from immunoSEQ multiplex PCR, and its TCRdb copy is limited to in-frame clones, with some not included. Here the sample spans some 110,000 clones, more than 80% being singletons. Study-level results: TCR clones of tumor origin grew in blood after radiotherapy plus ipilimumab. Among reported predictors of response, early blood T cell clone dynamics with interferon-beta performed best.

The source is a human donor with non-small cell lung cancer that progressed on radiotherapy plus ipilimumab. The starting material was peripheral blood, obtained from a patient treated with radiotherapy plus ipilimumab.

The CDR3 nucleotides are TGTGCCAGCAGTTATGAGGGGCTCCAGCCCCAGCATTTT. Translation: CASSYEGLQPQHF. The genes are TRBV6-6 and TRBJ1-5, with D possibly matching TRBD1 (5 bases). The CDR3 length is 13 residues. Per the germline V gene, CDR1 is MNHNY and CDR2 is SVGAGI (reference sequence). Deletions cut 3 bases from V and 7 bases from J, with 10 bases between.